One sample yielded the 26 T cell receptor beta chains listed below, sequenced in a study of blood T cell repertoires in COVID-19. Sequencing used immunoSEQ multiplex PCR; TCRdb keeps in-frame clones, though not all of them. Of under 75,000 clones in the sample, around 83% were seen once. The sequenced sample consisted of peripheral blood. The receptors were sampled from a human donor in a cohort sampled during active COVID-19.

This clone was found once. CDR3 residues: CSVRDRAPEYNEKLFF. The CDR3 DNA sequence: TGCAGCGTGAGGGACAGGGCCCCCGAGTATAATGAAAAACTGTTTTTT. The gene calls are TRBV29-1 and TRBJ1-4; 9 bases match TRBD1. Trimming took 6 bases from V and 4 from J; bases not matched to a gene: 12. The CDR3 is 16 residues long. CDR1 and CDR2 from the germline V gene are SQVTM and ANQGSEA.

The chain joins TRBV2 to TRBJ2-3, with 14 bases that match TRBD2. V gave up 5 bases and J gave up 1 base; unmatched junction bases: 5. The V gene's germline CDR1 is SNHLY and CDR2 FYNNEI. There are 17 residues in the CDR3. As DNA, the CDR3 is TGTGCCAGCAGTAAGACTAGCGGGGGGGTTCGCACAGATACGCAGTATTTT. This translates into CASSKTSGGVRTDTQYF. The full variable domain, with the rest looked up from reference TRBV2 and TRBJ2-3, is EPEVTQTPSHQVTQMGQEVILRCVPISNHLYFYWYRQILGQKVEFLVSFYNNEISEKSEIFDDQFSVERPDGSNFTLKIRSTKLEDSAMYFCASSKTSGGVRTDTQYFGPGTRLTVL.

This clone was seen more than once but under ten times. The genes are TRBV10-1 and TRBJ1-1; D may be TRBD1 (5 bases). This CDR3 has 16 residues. Germline V gene lookup returns CDR1 WNHNN and CDR2 SYGVQD (reference sequence). V lost 0 bases and J lost 4, with 15 bases in between. CDR3 sequence (DNA): TGCGCCAGCAGTGAGTCGACCCCGGGGAGGGGCACTGAAGCTTTCTTT. Its protein is CASSESTPGRGTEAFF.

The chain combines TRBV27 with TRBJ2-3; 9 bases line up with TRBD2. The CDR3 covers 17 residues. Germline lookup yields CDR1 MNHEY and CDR2 SMNVEV (reference sequence). The junction had 7 bases not matched to a gene; V was cut back by 1 base and J by 2 bases. The CDR3: CASSLFPRGGLTDTQYF. CDR3 in DNA: TGTGCCAGCAGTTTATTCCCGCGGGGGGGACTCACAGATACGCAGTATTTT.

The chain recombines TRBV3-1 (or the pseudogene TRBV3-2) with TRBJ1-2; D uncertain. This CDR3 comprises 14 residues. Germline V lookup: CDR1 LGHDT, CDR2 YNNKEL (reference sequence). Between the trimmed V and J ends, which lost 1 base and 2 bases, there was a span of 8 bases. CDR3 amino acids: CASSQAHTNYGYTF. The CDR3 nucleotides are TGTGCCAGCAGCCAAGCCCACACCAACTATGGCTACACCTTC.

In nucleotides, the CDR3 is TGTGCCAGCAGCTCCTTCGTGGACAGTGTCACTGAAGCTTTCTTT. As protein: CASSSFVDSVTEAFF. The chain joins TRBV5-5 to TRBJ1-1; D is perhaps TRBD1 (6 bases). The ends were cut back, 3 bases at V and 4 bases at J, with 16 bases in the middle. This CDR3 has 15 amino acids. Germline CDR1 SGHKS, CDR2 YYEKEE (reference sequence).

V gene TRBV11-2 combines with J gene TRBJ2-2, with 13 bases identical to TRBD2. Trimming removed 4 bases from V and 3 bases from J; junction bases left unmatched: 11. CDR3 length: 19 amino acids. Germline values: CDR1 SGHAT, CDR2 FQNNGV. The CDR3 loop reads CASSSWTSGRSADTGELFF. In DNA form, the CDR3 reads TGTGCCAGCAGCTCCTGGACTAGCGGGAGAAGCGCGGACACCGGGGAGCTGTTTTTT.

The chain employs TRBV21-1 and TRBJ2-5; TRBD1 is the table's D call, not checked against the DNA. TRBV21-1 is shown as a pseudogene. CDR3 size: 13 residues. In nucleotides, the CDR3 is TGTGCCAGCAGCAAGGGACAGCAAGAGACCCAGTACTTC. This sequence encodes CASSKGQQETQYF.

The chain recombines TRBV10-3 with TRBJ2-7; D possibly corresponds to TRBD2 (6 bases). Trimming took 5 bases from V and 3 from J, leaving 11 bases between them. Germline V gene sequence: CDR1 ENHRY, CDR2 SYGVKD. The length of the CDR3 is 13 residues. CDR3 region: CAISPGLIYEQYF. Written as DNA, the CDR3 is TGTGCCATCAGTCCGGGACTCATCTACGAGCAGTACTTC.

The rearrangement joins TRBV7-9 to TRBJ1-4; 7 nucleotides match TRBD1. Trimming cost V 4 bases and J 5 bases; bases outside gene matches: 7. The CDR3 is made up of 15 amino acids. CDR1 SEHNR and CDR2 FQNEAQ come from the germline V gene (reference sequence). The CDR3 coding sequence is TGTGCCAGCAGCTCGCCGGGACAGCCAAATGAAAAACTGTTTTTT. Translated, it gives CASSSPGQPNEKLFF.

The chain uses TRBV5-1 and TRBJ1-1, with 9 bases identical to TRBD1. J lost 4 bases, V lost 3 bases, and 10 bases had no gene match. Per the germline V gene, CDR1 is SGHRS and CDR2 is YFSETQ. The CDR3 totals 16 residues. The CDR3 region has the DNA TGCGCCAGCAGCTCCTCGGGGGACAGGGTTGCCACTGAAGCTTTCTTT. As protein: CASSSSGDRVATEAFF.

This clone was detected only a few times. The chain uses TRBV5-1 and TRBJ1-1, with no clear D. The ends were cut back, 0 bases at V and 8 bases at J, with 8 bases in the middle. Germline CDR1 and CDR2: SGHRS and YFSETQ. The CDR3 contains 12 residues. CDR3 protein: CASSLGRLEAFF. CDR3 coding DNA: TGCGCCAGCAGCTTGGGGAGGTTGGAAGCTTTCTTT.

This chain links TRBV5-6 with TRBJ2-1, with 11 bases that match TRBD1. This CDR3 spans 16 amino acids. With V trimmed by 3 bases and J by 0 bases, 2 bases remained unmatched. Germline assignment: CDR1 SGHDT and CDR2 YYEEEE. The CDR3 is CASSYGTGGSYNEQFF. CDR3 coding DNA: TGTGCCAGCAGCTACGGGACAGGGGGCTCCTACAATGAGCAGTTCTTC.

This chain joins TRBV9 and TRBJ2-2; unclear D gene. Germline assignment: CDR1 SGDLS and CDR2 YYNGEE. The CDR3 contains 12 residues. V shed 0 bases and J shed 7 bases, with 4 bases lying between them. CDR3 sequence reads: CASSVVGGELFF. CDR3 bases: TGTGCCAGCAGCGTAGTCGGCGGGGAGCTGTTTTTT.

The chain recombines TRBV3-1 (or the pseudogene TRBV3-2) with TRBJ2-5; 8 bases are shared with TRBD2. This CDR3 region has 13 residues. With 4 bases clipped from V and 3 bases from J, the junction kept 1 base outside the gene matches. The germline CDR1 and CDR2 sequences are LGHDT and YNNKEL (reference sequence). CDR3 DNA sequence: TGTGCCAGCAGCCCGGGACTAGAAGAGACCCAGTACTTC. This translates into CASSPGLEETQYF.

The rearrangement joins TRBV5-1 to TRBJ1-2; TRBD1 is a possible D gene (6 bases). Between the trimmed V and J ends, which lost 5 bases and 5 bases, there was a span of 16 bases. Looked up from germline, CDR1 is SGHRS and CDR2 is YFSETQ. The length of the CDR3 is 14 residues. In DNA form, the CDR3 reads TGCGCCAGCAGTTTTGGGGCGGGGGCTTATGGCTACACCTTC. It yields the protein CASSFGAGAYGYTF. The full variable domain, with the rest looked up from reference TRBV5-1 and TRBJ1-2, is KAGVTQTPRYLIKTRGQQVTLSCSPISGHRSVSWYQQTPGQGLQFLFEYFSETQRNKGNFPGRFSGRQFSNSRSEMNVSTLELGDSALYLCASSFGAGAYGYTFGSGTRLTVV.

The gene calls are TRBV7-8 and TRBJ1-6; 8 bases are shared with TRBD1. Trimming at V came to 7 bases and at J to 8 bases, leaving 31 bases not matched to a gene. This CDR3 has 22 amino acids. Per the germline V gene, CDR1 is SGHVS and CDR2 is FQNEAQ. DNA of the CDR3: TGTGCCAGCAAACCTGACCTTACACCGGGACAGGTCTACCACTTGAAGCATTCACCCCTCCACTTT. Encoded protein: CASKPDLTPGQVYHLKHSPLHF.

The chain is built from TRBV5-8 and TRBJ2-5, with 8 bases fitting TRBD2. The CDR3 runs 15 residues. The germline gives CDR1 SGHTS, CDR2 YDEGEE. Trimming at V came to 2 bases and at J to 0 bases, leaving 3 bases not matched to a gene. As DNA, the CDR3 is TGTGCCAGCAGCTTATGGCGGGGGGACCAAGAGACCCAGTACTTC. It specifies CASSLWRGDQETQYF.

Only one count was recorded for this clone. The rearrangement joins TRBV10-3 to TRBJ1-2; no reliable D call. The CDR3 length is 15 residues. V lost 0 bases and J lost 2, with 10 bases in between. Germline V gene data show CDR1 as ENHRY and CDR2 as SYGVKD. This CDR3 reads CAISESPGENYGYTF. The CDR3 nucleotides are TGTGCCATCAGTGAGTCGCCAGGCGAGAACTATGGCTACACCTTC.

The J gene is TRBJ2-1, the V gene TRBV18; D uncertain. CDR3 length: 14 amino acids. CDR1 is KGHSH, CDR2 LQKENI, per germline. Deletions cut 2 bases from V and 5 bases from J, with 10 bases between. CDR3 protein: CASSPDGLDNEQFF. For the CDR3, the DNA is TGTGCCAGCTCACCAGACGGGTTGGACAATGAGCAGTTCTTC.

This chain uses TRBV5-1 with TRBJ2-1, with TRBD2 identical over 9 bases. The trim removed 4 bases at V and 7 bases at J, leaving 12 bases unmatched. Germline CDR1 SGHRS, CDR2 YFSETQ. The CDR3 contains 16 residues. The chain's CDR3 is CASSPGSSGVPNEQFF. The CDR3 bases are TGCGCCAGCAGCCCCGGGTCTAGCGGGGTACCTAATGAGCAGTTCTTC.

The chain has TRBV4-1 and TRBJ2-6; D is unclear. This CDR3 has 16 residues. Germline-derived CDR1 and CDR2 are MGHRA and YSYEKL. V gave up 3 bases and J gave up 0 bases, with 9 bases separating them. The CDR3 here is CASSHGRSSGANVLTF. The CDR3 nucleotides are TGCGCCAGCAGCCACGGTAGAAGCTCTGGGGCCAACGTCCTGACTTTC.

J is TRBJ2-5 and V is TRBV5-4; 12 nucleotides align to TRBD2. The germline V gene has CDR1 SGHNT and CDR2 YYREEE (reference sequence). This CDR3 region has 16 residues. V was clipped by 3 bases and J by 2 bases; unmatched bases: 5. Here the CDR3 reads CASSSPSGGVQETQYF. In DNA form, the CDR3 reads TGTGCCAGCAGCTCCCCTAGCGGGGGGGTTCAAGAGACCCAGTACTTC.

This clone was recorded a few times. The rearrangement uses TRBV5-1 and TRBJ2-1; TRBD2 matches at 9 bases. Germline loops: CDR1 SGHRS, CDR2 YFSETQ. The CDR3 spans 16 residues. V trimming: 0 bases; J trimming: 4 bases; junction bases outside the gene matches: 5. CDR3 DNA sequence: TGCGCCAGCAGCTTGGCCCCTAGCGGGGATTACAATGAGCAGTTCTTC. Translation: CASSLAPSGDYNEQFF.

The chain joins TRBV3-1 (or the pseudogene TRBV3-2) to TRBJ2-1; D may be TRBD2 (6 bases). Germline lookup yields CDR1 LGHDT and CDR2 YNNKEL (reference sequence). Between the trimmed V and J ends, which lost 4 bases and 12 bases, there was a span of 31 bases. The CDR3 is 18 residues long. The CDR3 loop is CASSLGGLHLRGGGGQFF. The CDR3 DNA follows: TGTGCCAGCAGCCTTGGGGGACTTCACCTCCGTGGGGGTGGAGGGCAGTTCTTC.

This chain links TRBV3-1 (or the pseudogene TRBV3-2) with TRBJ1-1, with D uncertain. This CDR3 is built from 14 residues. CDR1 and CDR2 from the germline V gene are LGHDT and YNNKEL (reference sequence). Trimming removed 0 bases at V and 0 bases at J, with 5 bases between. DNA of the CDR3: TGTGCCAGCAGCCAAGATACTCTGAACACTGAAGCTTTCTTT. It is translated as CASSQDTLNTEAFF.